These 10 T cell receptor beta chains originate from one sample sequenced in a study of shared clonotypes between healthy human individuals. The protocol was immunoSEQ multiplex PCR, while the TCRdb copy is restricted to in-frame clones and leaves out a portion. This table holds about 500,000 clones, roughly three quarters found once. The specimen sequenced was PBMCs. These receptors all come from a woman aged 40 to 50 in good health. Some clones in this sample may be carry-over from other donors' samples.

The gene calls are TRBV27 and TRBJ2-3; 8 bases match TRBD2. The germline gives CDR1 MNHEY, CDR2 SMNVEV (reference sequence). The trim removed 6 bases at V and 4 bases at J, leaving 9 bases unmatched. CDR3 size: 15 residues. CDR3 residues: CASSTRTGRADTQYF. CDR3 coding DNA: TGTGCCAGCAGCACTCGGACCGGGAGGGCAGATACGCAGTATTTT.

With regard to this clone: Other DNA sequences in this specimen translate into the identical CDR3. The chain combines TRBV7-3 with TRBJ1-2; 7 bases fit TRBD1. Germline CDR1 reads SGHTA; CDR2 reads FQGTGA. V shed 5 bases and J 2 bases; nucleotides not matched to a gene: 2. This CDR3 has 13 residues. The CDR3 is CASSPDRNYGYTF. The CDR3 DNA is TGTGCCAGCAGCCCGGACAGGAACTATGGCTACACCTTC. Looking up the rest from reference TRBV7-3 and TRBJ1-2 gives the full variable domain: GAGVSQTPSNKVTEKGKYVELRCDPISGHTALYWYRQSLGQGPEFLIYFQGTGAADDSGLPNDRFFAVRPEGSVSTLKIQRTERGDSAVYLCASSPDRNYGYTFGSGTRLTVV.

CDR3 sequence reads: CASSLVLDGKIGGQYF. CDR3 DNA: TGTGCCAGCAGCTTGGTTTTGGACGGCAAGATAGGGGGGCAGTACTTC. The V gene is TRBV5-5, the J gene TRBJ2-7; TRBD1 is a possible D gene (6 bases). CDR1 is SGHKS, CDR2 YYEKEE, per germline (reference sequence). The CDR3 runs 16 residues. V shed 0 bases and J shed 9 bases, with 22 bases lying between them.

This clone was seen once. V gene TRBV4-1 combines with J gene TRBJ2-2; TRBD1 is a possible D gene (5 bases). CDR1 is MGHRA and CDR2 is YSYEKL in the germline V gene. This CDR3 is 16 amino acids long. V lost 2 bases and J 5 bases, leaving 15 bases between the germline ends. The CDR3 DNA reads as TGCGCCAGCAGCCAATACCCAGCAGGGCGGACCGGGGAGCTGTTTTTT. Protein sequence: CASSQYPAGRTGELFF.

This clone occurred a few times. The rearrangement joins TRBV15 to TRBJ1-2, with D perhaps matching TRBD1 (5 bases). There are 13 residues in the CDR3. Germline V lookup: CDR1 LNHNV, CDR2 YYDKDF (reference sequence). The ends were cut back, 2 bases at V and 4 bases at J, with 8 bases in the middle. In DNA form, the CDR3 reads TGTGCCACCAGCAGACCCGACAGCTATGGCTACACCTTC. It translates to CATSRPDSYGYTF.

V and J are TRBV10-3 and TRBJ2-1; the D gene is possibly TRBD1 (6 bases). Deletions cut 8 bases from V and 10 bases from J, with 21 bases between. The CDR3 spans 14 residues. Germline V gene data show CDR1 as ENHRY and CDR2 as SYGVKD. CDR3 DNA: TGTGCCATCCAAGATGGCTCAACTACAGGGGAGCAGTTCTTC. Its protein product is CAIQDGSTTGEQFF.

The V call is TRBV29-1, the J call TRBJ2-1, with D hard to call. V lost 0 bases and J 8 bases, leaving 8 bases between the germline ends. The CDR3 has 12 residues. The germline V gene encodes CDR1 SQVTM and CDR2 ANQGSEA. The DNA of the CDR3 is TGCAGCGTTGAAGATCTCGCCGATGAGCAGTTCTTC. It codes for CSVEDLADEQFF.

As concerns this clone: A far more abundant clone sits one base away, making this likely a read error. The V gene is TRBV19, the J gene TRBJ1-4; D gene ambiguous. Germline loops: CDR1 LNHDA, CDR2 SQIVND (reference sequence). Trimming removed 5 bases at V and 1 base at J, with 8 bases between. CDR3 length: 14 residues. For the CDR3, the DNA is TGTGCCAGTAGTCTGATGGTAACTAATGAAAAACTGTTTTTT. This gives the protein CASSLMVTNEKLFF.

CDR3: CASRVLEHNEQFF. CDR3 nucleotides: TGTGCCAGCAGGGTACTAGAGCACAATGAGCAGTTCTTC. The chain couples TRBV2 to TRBJ2-1; a possible D gene is TRBD2 (5 bases). Per the germline V gene, CDR1 is SNHLY and CDR2 is FYNNEI. V was cut by 6 bases and J by 5 bases, with 11 bases left in between. CDR3 length: 13 residues.

J is TRBJ2-1 and V is TRBV7-9; no firm D call. Germline assignment: CDR1 SEHNR and CDR2 FQNEAQ (reference sequence). The CDR3 consists of 12 residues. The V end was cut by 1 base, the J end by 6 bases, with 4 bases between. As DNA, the CDR3 is TGTGCCAGCAGCTTAGTTTCCAATGAGCAGTTCTTC. It encodes CASSLVSNEQFF.